The source of this T cell receptor (beta chain) is a study of T-cell memory formation after mild COVID-19 (dated by TCRdb to 2020 to 2022). A note on the overall study: Most TCR sequence clusters were specific to one of the two donors. T-cell clones expanding and contracting after mild COVID-19 in a couple of donors were tracked by longitudinal TCRalpha and TCRbeta repertoire sequencing. The cohort was made up of two young adult volunteers, one female and one male, who were previously healthy. What the work shows at the level of the full study, not this receptor alone: SARS-CoV-2 specificity was not confirmed for the second-wave clones peaking on day 37. Some responding clones were detected in pre-infection memory, which suggested that pre-existing cross-reactive memory T cells had joined the SARS-CoV-2 response. Contracting CD4+ clones turned up mainly in the CM and EM memory subsets, whereas EMRA was where CD8+ clones were enriched. The study covered only a couple of mild cases, and larger cohorts including severe cases with pre-infection samples were considered necessary. Clones contracting from day 15 to 85 had balanced CD4/CD8 phenotypes, while a second wave expanding from day 15 to 37 was biased towards CD4+.

Instrument used: Illumina NovaSeq 6000. Using 5'RACE with constant-segment primers, TCRalpha and TCRbeta cDNA libraries were constructed, with sample barcodes and unique molecular identifiers added in the process. Trizol reagent was used to extract RNA from every sample. Amplification of the libraries took two PCR steps, and the second step added a second sample barcode plus Illumina TruSeq adapters. Libraries were sequenced on an Illumina NovaSeq with 2 x 150 bp paired-end reads. As for the authors' bioinformatics: Demultiplexing of reads and collapsing into UMI-guided consensus sequences were performed with migec v1.2.7. With mixcr v2.1.11, UMI consensuses were aligned to TRA and TRB V and J templates and assembled into clonotypes. Expanded or contracted clonotypes were those called significant by both edgeR and NoisET, with noise models trained on biological replicates. For edgeR calls, a false discovery rate-adjusted p below 0.01 and a log2 fold-change threshold of 1 were applied. PCA with hierarchical clustering of max-normalized trajectories of the 1000 most abundant clonotypes was used as exploratory dynamics analysis. The CD4 or CD8 phenotype of responding clones was assigned using the separately sequenced CD4+ and CD8+ repertoires. Starting from the raw public reads, TCRdb applied fastp trimming at Q25, assembled clones with MiXCR and retained in-frame beta chains. Identical CDR3 protein sequences are pooled into one entry, listed with their most common genes and DNA. TCRdb assigned the V and J calls; the authors' analysis was not used. In all, the sample holds just under 550,000 distinct CDR3 sequences, and about a fifth of those were seen once. The ten largest account for around 12% of the sample.

Points on this clonotype: What antigen it recognizes has not been identified. There are no base qualities to consult, and no much larger clone falls within one base.

V and J lose 3 bases and 0 bases, and a span of 26 bases separates them. The cysteine opens and the phenylalanine closes a CDR3 of 20 amino acids. Left in the record is the CDR3 DNA by itself, 60 bases read in frame from the first base. Taken from the germline V gene, the CDR1 and CDR2 loops are KGHDR and SFDVKD. Ficoll-Paque density gradient centrifugation was the method used to isolate PBMCs. The chain employs TRBV24-1 and TRBJ2-7; the D gene is not confidently resolved. Sequenced: PBMCs or a T cell subset sorted from them (not recorded which). The receptor comes from an adult woman who had mild COVID-19 (a few samples of this study predate the infection). The sample titles of this study are shuffled in the database, so cell type and time point are left out; the donor was told from shared clones. The nucleotides are TGTGCCACCAGTGATCGTAGACAACCGTCACGTTGGTGTTTCTCCTACGAGCAGTACTTC. It is translated as CATSDRRQPSRWCFSYEQYF.